This T cell receptor (beta chain) was captured by sequencing in a study of breast tumors, draining lymph nodes, adjacent tissues. General study points: Data fit most tumor T cells coming from lymph node, expanding in tumor. The lymph node origin of tumor T cells was framed as consistent with a hypothesis, not demonstrated. Compared with basal-like, luminal-like tumors shared significantly more repertoire with nontumor tissue. Compared with lymph nodes, tumors were less diverse; compared with nontumor tissue, more.

Samples came from axillary lymph nodes draining the breast cancer. Note on this clonotype: Its antigen is undetermined. The DNA is left out, because the CDR3 cannot be placed on it with certainty; the CDR3 is given as TCRdb lists it.

MiXCR, applied by TCRdb to the multiplex PCR reads, yields one record per CDR3 protein. The sample yields about 200,000 distinct CDR3 sequences, under 35% seen once. The sequenced sample was axillary lymph node tissue. The clonotype was recovered from a female donor with breast cancer. Some clones in this sample may be carry-over from other donors' samples.

The CDR3 sequence is CASSTNQGADEQYFGPGTGELFF. The V gene is TRBV19, the J gene TRBJ2-2; the D call TRBD1 from the table was never checked on the DNA. The CDR3 is 23 residues long, counting both termini. Looked up from germline, CDR1 is LNHDA and CDR2 is SQIVND (reference sequence).